The rows below give T cell receptor beta chains drawn from one sample of a study of cytomegalovirus exposure and HLA in healthy donors. Here immunoSEQ multiplex PCR was the method, and the copy in TCRdb shows in-frame clones only, minus some. The data contain around 74,000 clones, approximately 78% of them singletons. The sequencing input was PBMCs. The receptors here all came from a man aged 35 to 55 in good health and CMV-seronegative. Each CDR3 is given with its conserved first and last residue. A D gene is named only where the DNA matches it firmly. A row's size may be missing; if present it is once, few, many or a size class.

j_gene: TRBJ1-1
v_gene: TRBV5-1
abundance: -
len: 14
d_gene: TRBD1
CDR3nt: TGCGCCAGCAGCTGGGGACAGACTATCACTGAAGCTTTCTTT
CDR3aa: CASSWGQTITEAFF

j_gene: TRBJ2-3
v_gene: TRBV6-1
abundance: -
len: 14
d_gene: TRBD1
CDR3nt: TGTGCCAGCAGTGAGAAGGGGGCGGAGGATACGCAGTATTTT
CDR3aa: CASSEKGAEDTQYF

j_gene: TRBJ2-7
v_gene: TRBV9
abundance: -
len: 15
d_gene: -
CDR3nt: TGTGCCAGCAGCGTAGACAGCTCACTTACCTACGAGCAGTACTTC
CDR3aa: CASSVDSSLTYEQYF

j_gene: TRBJ2-4
v_gene: TRBV9
abundance: -
len: 20
d_gene: TRBD1
CDR3nt: TGTGCCAGCAGCGTTGGTGACAGGGGGTACCGAGGAATTGCCAAAAACATTCAGTACTTC
CDR3aa: CASSVGDRGYRGIAKNIQYF

j_gene: TRBJ1-5
v_gene: TRBV12-5
abundance: -
len: 14
d_gene: -
CDR3nt: TGTGCTAGTGGCCCCGGACAGCTTAATCAGCCCCAGCATTTT
CDR3aa: CASGPGQLNQPQHF

j_gene: TRBJ1-5
v_gene: TRBV11-2
abundance: -
len: 15
d_gene: -
CDR3nt: TGTGCCAGCAGCTTAGTGGGGGGACTGATGGAGCCCCAGCATTTT
CDR3aa: CASSLVGGLMEPQHF

j_gene: TRBJ2-3
v_gene: TRBV5-1
abundance: -
len: 14
d_gene: -
CDR3nt: TGCGCCAGCAGCTTGGGACAGGCTGGAGATACGCAGTATTTT
CDR3aa: CASSLGQAGDTQYF

j_gene: TRBJ2-2
v_gene: TRBV7-3
abundance: -
len: 12
d_gene: -
CDR3nt: TGTGCCAGCAGCCCTCAGGCCGGGGAGCTGTTTTTT
CDR3aa: CASSPQAGELFF

j_gene: TRBJ2-7
v_gene: TRBV2
abundance: -
len: 15
d_gene: TRBD2
CDR3nt: TGTGCCAGCAGCCGCGGACTAGCGGGGGGCTACGAGCAGTACTTC
CDR3aa: CASSRGLAGGYEQYF

j_gene: TRBJ2-2
v_gene: TRBV7-2
abundance: few
len: 14
d_gene: -
CDR3nt: TGTGCCAGCGCTAGCCCAAAAGGTGCCGGGGAGCTGTTTTTT
CDR3aa: CASASPKGAGELFF

j_gene: TRBJ1-2
v_gene: TRBV9
abundance: -
len: 14
d_gene: TRBD1
CDR3nt: TGTGCCAGCAGCGGCCAGACAGGGGGCGAGGGCTACACCTTC
CDR3aa: CASSGQTGGEGYTF

j_gene: TRBJ1-1
v_gene: TRBV7-2
abundance: -
len: 16
d_gene: -
CDR3nt: TGTGCCAGCAGCTTAATGGGTACAGGGACGAACACTGAAGCTTTCTTT
CDR3aa: CASSLMGTGTNTEAFF

j_gene: TRBJ1-5
v_gene: TRBV19
abundance: few
len: 14
d_gene: -
CDR3nt: TGTGCCAGTAGTGTAACAGGGAACAATCAGCCCCAGCATTTT
CDR3aa: CASSVTGNNQPQHF

j_gene: TRBJ1-1
v_gene: TRBV7-9
abundance: once
len: 15
d_gene: -
CDR3nt: TGTGCCAGCAGCTTAGTGGGGTACAGGTACACTGAAGCTTTCTTT
CDR3aa: CASSLVGYRYTEAFF

j_gene: TRBJ2-1
v_gene: TRBV27
abundance: once
len: 15
d_gene: TRBD2
CDR3nt: TGTGCCAGCAGTTTAATTAGCGGGGGGGACAATGAGCAGTTCTTC
CDR3aa: CASSLISGGDNEQFF

j_gene: TRBJ1-5
v_gene: TRBV7-9
abundance: -
len: 16
d_gene: TRBD1
CDR3nt: TGTGCCAGCAGCCCGCGCGATGGACAGGGTAATCAGCCCCAGCATTTT
CDR3aa: CASSPRDGQGNQPQHF

j_gene: TRBJ1-5
v_gene: TRBV9
abundance: -
len: 17
d_gene: TRBD1
CDR3nt: TGTGCCAGCAGCGCCGGGACAGGGCATAATAGCAATCAGCCCCAGCATTTT
CDR3aa: CASSAGTGHNSNQPQHF

j_gene: TRBJ2-5
v_gene: TRBV25-1
abundance: -
len: 14
d_gene: -
CDR3nt: TGTGCCAGCAGTGATCCGGGTCCAAAAGAGACCCAGTACTTC
CDR3aa: CASSDPGPKETQYF

j_gene: TRBJ2-3
v_gene: TRBV10-3
abundance: once
len: 14
d_gene: -
CDR3nt: TGTGCCATCATACCAGGGGATGGGACAGATACGCAGTATTTT
CDR3aa: CAIIPGDGTDTQYF

j_gene: TRBJ1-3
v_gene: TRBV4-2
abundance: few
len: 17
d_gene: -
CDR3nt: TGTGCCAGCAGCCAAGACGTGCGGGCGCGCTCTGGAAACACCATATATTTT
CDR3aa: CASSQDVRARSGNTIYF

j_gene: TRBJ2-4
v_gene: TRBV30
abundance: -
len: 11
d_gene: -
CDR3nt: TGTGCCTGCCCTATACGGGGCATTCAGTACTTC
CDR3aa: CACPIRGIQYF

j_gene: TRBJ1-5
v_gene: TRBV6-5
abundance: -
len: 13
d_gene: TRBD1
CDR3nt: TGTGCCAGCAGTACAGGGGGAGGTCAGCCCCAGCATTTT
CDR3aa: CASSTGGGQPQHF

j_gene: TRBJ1-1
v_gene: TRBV12-5
abundance: -
len: 14
d_gene: TRBD1
CDR3nt: TGTGCTAGTGGCCCCGGGACAGTTAACACTGAAGCTTTCTTT
CDR3aa: CASGPGTVNTEAFF

j_gene: TRBJ1-3
v_gene: TRBV5-1
abundance: -
len: 15
d_gene: TRBD1
CDR3nt: TGCGCCAGCAGCGGGACAGGAGCCTCTGGAAACACCATATATTTT
CDR3aa: CASSGTGASGNTIYF

j_gene: TRBJ1-4
v_gene: TRBV5-1
abundance: -
len: 18
d_gene: TRBD1
CDR3nt: TGCGCCAGCTCACGCTCCGGGACAGGGGGTAACAAGGGTGAAAAACTGTTTTTT
CDR3aa: CASSRSGTGGNKGEKLFF

j_gene: TRBJ1-1
v_gene: TRBV5-1
abundance: -
len: 16
d_gene: -
CDR3nt: TGCGCCAGCAGCTTGGGGATAGGGGGAGGGGGCACTGAAGCTTTCTTT
CDR3aa: CASSLGIGGGGTEAFF

j_gene: TRBJ2-5
v_gene: TRBV7-9
abundance: -
len: 15
d_gene: -
CDR3nt: TGTGCCAGCAGCTTAGGCGGGCGGCTTATCCAGACCCAGTACTTC
CDR3aa: CASSLGGRLIQTQYF